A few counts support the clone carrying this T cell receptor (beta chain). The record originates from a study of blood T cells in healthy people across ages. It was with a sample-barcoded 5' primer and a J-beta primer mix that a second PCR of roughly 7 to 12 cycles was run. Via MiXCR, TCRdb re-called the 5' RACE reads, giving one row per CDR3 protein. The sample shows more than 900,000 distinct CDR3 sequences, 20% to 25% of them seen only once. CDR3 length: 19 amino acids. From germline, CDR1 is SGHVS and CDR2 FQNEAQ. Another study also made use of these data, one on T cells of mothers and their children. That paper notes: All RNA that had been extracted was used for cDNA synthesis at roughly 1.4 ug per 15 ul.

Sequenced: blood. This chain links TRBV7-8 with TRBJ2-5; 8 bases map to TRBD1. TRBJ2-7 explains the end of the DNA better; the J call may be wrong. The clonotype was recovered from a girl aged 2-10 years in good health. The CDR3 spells CASSLAVSGEWTGSYEQYF. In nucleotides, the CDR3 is TGTGCCAGCAGCTTAGCTGTGAGTGGGGAGTGGACAGGGTCCTACGAGCAGTACTTC.